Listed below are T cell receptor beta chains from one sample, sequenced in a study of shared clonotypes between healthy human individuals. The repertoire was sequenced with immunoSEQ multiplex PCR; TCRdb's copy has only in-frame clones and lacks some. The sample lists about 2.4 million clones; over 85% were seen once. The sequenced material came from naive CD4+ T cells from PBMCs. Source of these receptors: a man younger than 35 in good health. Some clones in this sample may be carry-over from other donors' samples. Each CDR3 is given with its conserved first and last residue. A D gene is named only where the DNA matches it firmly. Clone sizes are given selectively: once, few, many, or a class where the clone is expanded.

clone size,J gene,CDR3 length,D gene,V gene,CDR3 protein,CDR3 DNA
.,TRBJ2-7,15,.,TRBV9,CASSAQGGPSYEQYF,TGTGCCAGCAGCGCCCAGGGCGGACCTTCCTACGAGCAGTACTTC
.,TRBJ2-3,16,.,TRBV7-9,CASSSRTPRGTDTQYF,TGTGCCAGCAGCTCCCGGACTCCCAGGGGCACAGATACGCAGTATTTT
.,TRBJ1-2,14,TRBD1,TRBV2,CASSEGGQAYGYTF,TGTGCCAGCAGTGAAGGGGGACAGGCCTATGGCTACACCTTC
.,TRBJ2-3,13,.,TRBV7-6,CASSFRSGDTQYF,TGTGCCAGCAGCTTCAGAAGTGGAGATACGCAGTATTTT
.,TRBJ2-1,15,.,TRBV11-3,CASSSNAGRVNEQFF,TGTGCCAGCAGCTCCAACGCCGGCAGGGTCAATGAGCAGTTCTTC
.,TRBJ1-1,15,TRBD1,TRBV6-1,CASSEAGGVGTEAFF,TGTGCCAGCAGTGAGGCAGGGGGCGTGGGGACTGAAGCTTTCTTT
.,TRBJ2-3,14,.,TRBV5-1,CASSLGADTDTQYF,TGCGCCAGCAGCTTGGGGGCCGACACAGATACGCAGTATTTT
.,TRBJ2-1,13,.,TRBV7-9,CASSFYEGYEQFF,TGTGCCAGCAGCTTCTACGAAGGGTATGAGCAGTTCTTC
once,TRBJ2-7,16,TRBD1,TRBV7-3,CASSPLDRGSSYEQYF,TGTGCCAGCAGCCCTCTGGACAGGGGGAGCTCCTACGAGCAGTACTTC
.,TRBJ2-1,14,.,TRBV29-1,CSAPLGSSYNEQFF,TGCAGCGCCCCCCTCGGAAGCTCCTACAATGAGCAGTTCTTC
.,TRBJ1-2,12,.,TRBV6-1,CASRGANYGYTF,TGTGCCAGCAGAGGAGCTAACTATGGCTACACCTTC
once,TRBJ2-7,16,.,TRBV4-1,CASSLEPGDRSYEQYF,TGCGCCAGCAGCCTAGAACCGGGGGACAGAAGCTACGAGCAGTACTTC
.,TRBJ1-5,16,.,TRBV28,CASLGEGRGSNQPQHF,TGTGCCAGCCTCGGGGAGGGGCGCGGAAGCAATCAGCCCCAGCATTTT
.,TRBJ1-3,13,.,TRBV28,CASMQSSGNTIYF,TGTGCCAGTATGCAGAGCTCTGGAAACACCATATATTTT
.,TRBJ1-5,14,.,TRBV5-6,CASSRRGSNQPQHF,TGTGCCAGCAGCAGACGGGGGAGCAATCAGCCCCAGCATTTT
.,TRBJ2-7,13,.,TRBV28,CVSRRTGSHEQYF,TGTGTCAGCAGACGAACAGGGAGCCACGAGCAGTACTTC
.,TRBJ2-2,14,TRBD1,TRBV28,CASGQAFGTGELFF,TGTGCCAGCGGACAGGCCTTCGGTACCGGGGAGCTGTTTTTT
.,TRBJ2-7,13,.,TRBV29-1,CSVEGDSVPIEYF,TGCAGCGTTGAAGGGGATTCCGTACCCATTGAGTACTTC
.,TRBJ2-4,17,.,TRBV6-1,CASSGLFGGLAKNIQYF,TGTGCCAGCAGTGGGCTCTTCGGTGGGCTAGCCAAAAACATTCAGTACTTC
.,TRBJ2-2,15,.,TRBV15,CATMNRVGRTGELFF,TGTGCCACCATGAACAGGGTAGGCCGCACCGGGGAGCTGTTTTTT
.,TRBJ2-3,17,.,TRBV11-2,CASSLGPQGSGADTQYF,TGTGCCAGCAGCTTAGGGCCCCAGGGTTCGGGTGCAGATACGCAGTATTTT
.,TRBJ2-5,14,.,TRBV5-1,CASSLAGYQETQYF,TGCGCCAGCAGCTTGGCCGGGTACCAAGAGACCCAGTACTTC
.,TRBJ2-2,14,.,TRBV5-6,CASSRLARTGELFF,TGTGCCAGCAGCCGGCTAGCGAGGACCGGGGAGCTGTTTTTT
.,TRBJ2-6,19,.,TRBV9,CASSASFGGIGPGANVLTF,TGTGCCAGCAGCGCCTCCTTCGGGGGTATCGGCCCTGGGGCCAACGTCCTGACTTTC
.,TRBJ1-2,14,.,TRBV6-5,CASSTGGANYGYTF,TGTGCCAGCAGTACCGGCGGGGCTAACTATGGCTACACCTTC
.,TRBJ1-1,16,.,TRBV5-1,CASSFSPTTVNTEAFF,TGCGCCAGCAGCTTTTCTCCAACTACTGTGAACACTGAAGCTTTCTTT
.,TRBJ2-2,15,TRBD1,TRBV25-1,CASSDRDRDTGELFF,TGTGCCAGCAGTGACCGGGACAGAGACACCGGGGAGCTGTTTTTT
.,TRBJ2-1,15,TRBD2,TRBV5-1,CASSAGLAPYNEQFF,TGCGCCAGCAGCGCTGGACTAGCGCCCTACAATGAGCAGTTCTTC
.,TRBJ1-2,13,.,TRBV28,CASSLSGRDGYTF,TGTGCCAGCAGTTTATCGGGGCGGGATGGTTACACCTTC
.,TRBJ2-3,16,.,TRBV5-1,CASSSLEQGGTDTQYF,TGCGCCAGCAGCTCCCTGGAACAGGGTGGCACAGATACGCAGTATTTT
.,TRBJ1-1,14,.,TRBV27,CASSFAGPNTEAFF,TGTGCCAGCAGTTTCGCAGGGCCCAACACTGAAGCTTTCTTT
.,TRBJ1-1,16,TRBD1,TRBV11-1,CASSLIVGTANTEAFF,TGTGCCAGCAGCTTAATTGTCGGGACAGCGAACACTGAAGCTTTCTTT
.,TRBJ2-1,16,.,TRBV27,CASSPTRGATYNEQFF,TGTGCCAGCAGTCCGACCCGGGGGGCCACCTACAATGAGCAGTTCTTC
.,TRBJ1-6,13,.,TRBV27,CASTDINNSPLHF,TGTGCCAGCACGGACATTAATAATTCACCCCTCCACTTT
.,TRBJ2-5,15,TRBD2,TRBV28,CASSLYLAGAETQYF,TGTGCCAGCAGTTTATACCTAGCGGGAGCGGAGACCCAGTACTTC
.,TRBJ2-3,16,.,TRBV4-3,CASSQRRASGGDTQYF,TGCGCCAGCAGCCAGAGGAGGGCATCCGGGGGAGATACGCAGTATTTT
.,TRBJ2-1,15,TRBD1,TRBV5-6,CASSLRQGVYNEQFF,TGTGCCAGCAGCCTTCGACAGGGGGTATACAATGAGCAGTTCTTC
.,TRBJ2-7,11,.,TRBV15,CATSDRYEQYF,TGTGCCACCAGCGACCGTTACGAGCAGTACTTC
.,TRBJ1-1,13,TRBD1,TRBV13,CASSSGTGRVAFF,TGTGCCAGCAGCTCTGGGACAGGTCGAGTAGCTTTCTTT
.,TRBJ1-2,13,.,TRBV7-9,CASSYQDIYGYTF,TGTGCCAGCAGCTATCAGGATATCTATGGCTACACCTTC
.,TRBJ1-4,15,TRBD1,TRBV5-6,CASSQTGATNEKLFF,TGTGCCAGCAGTCAAACAGGGGCAACTAATGAAAAACTGTTTTTT
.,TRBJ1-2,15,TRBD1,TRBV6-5,CASTKPGTGPRGYTF,TGTGCCAGCACAAAACCTGGGACAGGGCCACGGGGCTACACCTTC
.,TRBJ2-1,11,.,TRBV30,CAWRLINWGIF,TGTGCCTGGAGGCTGATAAATTGGGGGATCTTC
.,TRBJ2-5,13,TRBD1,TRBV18,CASSPGTEETQYF,TGTGCCAGCTCACCGGGGACAGAAGAGACCCAGTACTTC
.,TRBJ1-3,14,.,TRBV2,CAAGPGGSGNTIYF,TGTGCAGCGGGCCCCGGGGGGTCTGGAAACACCATATATTTT
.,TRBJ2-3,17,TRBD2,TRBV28,CASSLFRLAGGGDTQYF,TGTGCCAGCAGTTTGTTTAGACTAGCGGGAGGAGGGGATACGCAGTATTTT
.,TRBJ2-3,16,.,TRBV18,CASSQRYGTSTDTQYF,TGTGCCAGCTCGCAACGGTACGGGACTAGCACAGATACGCAGTATTTT
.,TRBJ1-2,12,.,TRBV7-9,CASSPGDYGYTF,TGTGCCAGCAGCCCAGGGGACTATGGCTACACCTTC
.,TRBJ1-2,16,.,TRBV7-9,CASSSRSIDSAGGYTF,TGTGCCAGCAGCTCCCGCTCAATTGACAGCGCGGGGGGCTACACCTTC
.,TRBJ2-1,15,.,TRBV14,CASSQARGPYNEQFF,TGTGCCAGCAGCCAAGCCAGGGGACCCTACAATGAGCAGTTCTTC
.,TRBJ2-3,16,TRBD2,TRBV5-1,CASRRWGGRTADTQYF,TGCGCCAGCAGGCGTTGGGGCGGGAGGACCGCAGATACGCAGTATTTT
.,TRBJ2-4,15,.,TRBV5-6,CASSGLQGPKNIQYF,TGTGCCAGCAGCGGACTCCAGGGCCCCAAAAACATTCAGTACTTC
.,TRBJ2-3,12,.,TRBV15,CATSRDTDTQYF,TGTGCCACCAGCCGAGACACAGATACGCAGTATTTT
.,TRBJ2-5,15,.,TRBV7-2,CASSSLGVAGETQYF,TGTGCCAGCAGCTCCTTGGGTGTGGCGGGAGAGACCCAGTACTTC
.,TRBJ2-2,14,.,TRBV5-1,CASSLSPGSGELFF,TGCGCCAGCAGCTTGTCCCCAGGGTCCGGGGAGCTGTTTTTT
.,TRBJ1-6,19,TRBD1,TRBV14,CASSQESGTGWNYNSPLHF,TGTGCCAGCAGCCAAGAATCCGGGACAGGTTGGAATTATAATTCACCCCTCCACTTT
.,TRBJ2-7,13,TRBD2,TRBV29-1,CSIRTSGRYEQYF,TGCAGCATAAGGACTAGCGGGAGGTACGAGCAGTACTTC
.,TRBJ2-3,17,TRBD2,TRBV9,CASSVSSGRGGTDTQYF,TGTGCTAGCAGCGTATCTAGCGGGAGAGGAGGCACAGATACGCAGTATTTT
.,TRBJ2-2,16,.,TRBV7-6,CASSPRQSLNTGELFF,TGTGCCAGCAGCCCCCGACAGAGCTTGAACACCGGGGAGCTGTTTTTT